This T cell receptor (beta chain) was recorded in a study of T-cell reconstitution after alpha-beta-depleted transplantation in children. Study-wide results and caveats: As was reported, about two months after transplant, alpha-beta T cells came from several hundred expanded graft clones. The main origin of T-cell counts and diversity one year after transplant was newly produced T cells.

The CDR3 consists of 14 residues. The germline CDR1 and CDR2 sequences are SSHAT and FNYEAQ (reference sequence). Deletions cut 2 bases from V and 2 bases from J, with 9 bases between. A library of TCRbeta sequences, prepared with unique molecular identifiers, was generated. MiXCR was run by TCRdb on the PCR reads, yielding one entry per CDR3 protein. The sample lists under 750,000 distinct CDR3 sequences, roughly 23% occurring once. This clonotype occurred once. Its antigen is as yet unknown. Source: PBMCs, mostly from graft donor cells, taken 360 days after TCRalphabeta/CD19-depleted stem cell transplant. The clonotype originates from a boy younger than two who had a stem cell transplant for acute myeloid leukemia, so the T cells may come from the graft donor. This rearrangement joins TRBV7-7 to TRBJ2-5; the D call may be TRBD1 or TRBD2 (5 bases each). The CDR3: CASSLWDGQETQYF. The CDR3 nucleotides read TGTGCCAGCAGCTTATGGGACGGACAAGAGACCCAGTACTTC.